The rows below give T cell receptor beta chains drawn from one sample of a study of radiotherapy plus CTLA-4 blockade in lung cancer. Using immunoSEQ multiplex PCR, the repertoire was profiled, and TCRdb retains in-frame clones only, with some absent. The repertoire holds about 32,000 clones, 75% to 85% seen once, with 20% to 25% in the top ten. The sample consisted of peripheral blood, taken from a patient treated with radiotherapy plus ipilimumab. These receptors all come from a human donor with non-small cell lung cancer that progressed on radiotherapy plus ipilimumab. The CDR3 runs from the conserved cysteine through the conserved F or W. Each record gives: D gene, J gene, V gene, clone size, CDR3 protein. A D gene is named only where the DNA matches it firmly. The size entry is marked missing in some rows and otherwise reads once, few, many or a size class.

d_call: .
j_call: TRBJ1-5
v_call: TRBV6-1
clone_size: .
cdr3_aa: CASSRGHQPQHF

d_call: TRBD1
j_call: TRBJ1-2
v_call: TRBV5-4
clone_size: .
cdr3_aa: CASRTGQGNYGYTF

d_call: .
j_call: TRBJ1-5
v_call: TRBV7-8
clone_size: few
cdr3_aa: CASSPPNQPQHF

d_call: TRBD2
j_call: TRBJ2-1
v_call: TRBV13
clone_size: .
cdr3_aa: CASKRGGTGNEQFF

d_call: TRBD1
j_call: TRBJ1-6
v_call: TRBV5-4
clone_size: few
cdr3_aa: CASSVGQGAQNSPLHF

d_call: TRBD1
j_call: TRBJ1-2
v_call: TRBV5-1
clone_size: .
cdr3_aa: CASSAGQGARGYTF

d_call: TRBD2
j_call: .
v_call: TRBV4-1
clone_size: .
cdr3_aa: CASSLIPGLAADEQYF

d_call: TRBD2
j_call: TRBJ2-3
v_call: TRBV5-1
clone_size: .
cdr3_aa: CASSLDGGGARGTDTQYF

d_call: .
j_call: TRBJ2-3
v_call: TRBV10-3
clone_size: .
cdr3_aa: CAISETAGRMATDTQYF

d_call: .
j_call: TRBJ1-1
v_call: TRBV27
clone_size: .
cdr3_aa: CASSSPKSGGGEAFF

d_call: TRBD2
j_call: TRBJ2-3
v_call: TRBV7-2
clone_size: once
cdr3_aa: CASSYGGGAQDTQYF

d_call: .
j_call: TRBJ2-5
v_call: TRBV9
clone_size: .
cdr3_aa: CASSPGRGGETQYF

d_call: .
j_call: TRBJ2-7
v_call: TRBV19
clone_size: .
cdr3_aa: CASSTGSYEQYF

d_call: .
j_call: TRBJ2-3
v_call: TRBV5-1
clone_size: .
cdr3_aa: CASSLYLGRTDTQYF

d_call: .
j_call: .
v_call: TRBV5-1
clone_size: .
cdr3_aa: CATRSSYSYEQYF

d_call: .
j_call: TRBJ2-7
v_call: TRBV25-1
clone_size: .
cdr3_aa: CASSEPGDYEQYF

d_call: .
j_call: TRBJ2-3
v_call: TRBV19
clone_size: .
cdr3_aa: CATGGQGSTSTDTQYF

d_call: TRBD2
j_call: TRBJ2-3
v_call: TRBV25-1
clone_size: .
cdr3_aa: CASSEFGGSTDTQYF

d_call: TRBD1
j_call: TRBJ2-7
v_call: TRBV7-2
clone_size: .
cdr3_aa: CASSLDGQGWDEQYF

d_call: .
j_call: TRBJ2-1
v_call: TRBV5-4
clone_size: .
cdr3_aa: CASSLDSRRFF

d_call: .
j_call: TRBJ2-2
v_call: TRBV7-6
clone_size: .
cdr3_aa: CASSLPGRMFGELFF

d_call: .
j_call: TRBJ2-7
v_call: TRBV2
clone_size: .
cdr3_aa: CASSPSESSYEQYF

d_call: .
j_call: TRBJ1-5
v_call: TRBV7-2
clone_size: .
cdr3_aa: CASSLLSGNSNQPQHF

d_call: TRBD1
j_call: TRBJ1-1
v_call: TRBV28
clone_size: .
cdr3_aa: CASSPVTGGKWVMNTEAFF

d_call: TRBD1
j_call: TRBJ1-2
v_call: TRBV9
clone_size: .
cdr3_aa: CASTRDRGIYGYTF

d_call: .
j_call: TRBJ1-4
v_call: TRBV6-6
clone_size: .
cdr3_aa: CASTNGGAANEKLFF

d_call: TRBD1
j_call: TRBJ1-1
v_call: TRBV5-1
clone_size: .
cdr3_aa: CASSLVGGTATRIEAFF

d_call: .
j_call: TRBJ1-6
v_call: TRBV6-5
clone_size: .
cdr3_aa: CASSYSKIGGNSPLHF

d_call: TRBD2
j_call: TRBJ2-7
v_call: TRBV6-5
clone_size: .
cdr3_aa: CASSYSGGGWPYEQYF

d_call: TRBD1
j_call: TRBJ1-2
v_call: TRBV10-3
clone_size: .
cdr3_aa: CAISLTGGNYGYTF

d_call: .
j_call: TRBJ1-2
v_call: TRBV7-8
clone_size: .
cdr3_aa: CASSLNSDYGYTF

d_call: .
j_call: TRBJ1-6
v_call: TRBV19
clone_size: .
cdr3_aa: CASSPPGDSPLHF

d_call: .
j_call: TRBJ2-1
v_call: TRBV5-4
clone_size: .
cdr3_aa: CASSFVQGTYNEQFF

d_call: TRBD1
j_call: TRBJ1-1
v_call: TRBV10-3
clone_size: .
cdr3_aa: CAIRDRWENTEAFF

d_call: TRBD1
j_call: TRBJ1-2
v_call: TRBV19
clone_size: few
cdr3_aa: CASTQGQANYGYTF

d_call: TRBD2
j_call: TRBJ2-1
v_call: TRBV7-9
clone_size: .
cdr3_aa: CASSLGLVRDEQFF

d_call: .
j_call: TRBJ1-1
v_call: TRBV29-1
clone_size: .
cdr3_aa: CSVHLGGLMNTEAFF